These 25 T cell receptor beta chains were all obtained from the same sample, sequenced in a study of T-cell reconstitution after alpha-beta-depleted transplantation in children. A TCRbeta library incorporating unique molecular identifiers was prepared. TCRdb analysed the PCR reads with MiXCR anew, one entry per CDR3 protein. In the table there are some 600,000 distinct CDR3 sequences, about 15% of which are singletons. Material: PBMCs from the stem cell graft donor, obtained from the stem cell graft. The receptors here all came from a human donor who donated a stem cell graft to a child with acute myeloid leukemia.

The CDR3 protein is CASSVGRGQIPNYGYTF. CDR3 coding DNA: TGTGCCAGCAGCGTAGGAAGAGGACAGATCCCTAACTATGGCTACACCTTC. The chain couples TRBV9 to TRBJ1-2; tentatively, D is TRBD1 (6 bases). The CDR3 consists of 17 residues. Between the trimmed V and J ends, which lost 0 bases and 0 bases, there was a span of 15 bases. Germline V gene data show CDR1 as SGDLS and CDR2 as YYNGEE.

There are many counts of this clonotype. V usage is TRBV20-1 and J usage is TRBJ2-5; maybe TRBD1 (6 bases). The CDR3 covers 15 residues. Trimming stripped 1 base from V and 4 bases from J, with 16 bases between. Germline V CDR1 and CDR2: DFQATT, SNEGSKA (reference sequence). The CDR3 DNA sequence: TGCAGTGCTAGAGTGGAGACAGGCCGTATAGAGACCCAGTACTTC. Translated, it gives CSARVETGRIETQYF.

This clonotype was counted ten times or more. The chain's CDR3 is CAISEGLDYGYTF. In DNA form, the CDR3 reads TGTGCCATCAGTGAAGGTCTAGACTATGGCTACACCTTC. The chain is built from TRBV10-3 and TRBJ1-2; D is ambiguous. V shed 3 bases and J shed 3 bases, with 8 bases lying between them. The CDR3 loop spans 13 amino acids. Germline V gives CDR1 ENHRY, CDR2 SYGVKD.

A few counts support this clonotype. The V and J genes are TRBV9 and TRBJ2-1, with 8 bases lining up with TRBD2. The V and J ends lost 2 bases and 10 bases, in that order; junction bases with no gene match: 8. This CDR3 comprises 14 residues. In germline, CDR1 is SGDLS, CDR2 YYNGEE. The CDR3 spells CASSVDGGAREQFF. The CDR3 DNA reads TGTGCCAGCAGCGTGGACGGGGGGGCCAGGGAGCAGTTCTTC.

This clonotype appeared a few times. V gene TRBV28 combines with J gene TRBJ1-5; maybe TRBD1 (5 bases). Trimming took 8 bases from V and 7 from J, leaving 12 bases between them. Germline loops: CDR1 MDHEN, CDR2 SYDVKM. The CDR3 is 12 amino acids. The CDR3 spells CASPSGAQPQHF. The CDR3, as DNA: TGTGCCAGCCCCTCCGGGGCGCAGCCCCAGCATTTT.

In this sample, this clonotype turned up a few times. The chain combines TRBV5-1 with TRBJ2-3, with D possibly called TRBD1 or TRBD2 (5 bases each). Germline-derived CDR1 and CDR2 are SGHRS and YFSETQ. V was cut by 3 bases and J by 0 bases, with 20 bases left in between. The CDR3 runs to 18 residues. Here the CDR3 reads CASSWDEQASSSTDTQYF. CDR3 in DNA: TGCGCCAGCAGCTGGGACGAACAGGCAAGCTCTAGCACAGATACGCAGTATTTT. Complete variable domain (other parts from reference TRBV5-1 and TRBJ2-3): KAGVTQTPRYLIKTRGQQVTLSCSPISGHRSVSWYQQTPGQGLQFLFEYFSETQRNKGNFPGRFSGRQFSNSRSEMNVSTLELGDSALYLCASSWDEQASSSTDTQYFGPGTRLTVL.

The rearrangement joins TRBV12-3 or TRBV12-4 to TRBJ1-3; no firm D call. CDR3 length: 12 amino acids. The V end was cut by 10 bases, the J end by 4 bases, with 11 bases between. In DNA, the CDR3 is TGTGCCAACTCTAGGGCAGGAAACACCATATATTTT. Protein: CANSRAGNTIYF.

This clonotype was counted many times. The chain recombines TRBV18 with TRBJ2-1, with D maybe TRBD1 (6 bases). CDR1 KGHSH and CDR2 LQKENI come from the germline V gene. The CDR3 extends over 14 amino acids. The V and J ends lost 0 bases and 9 bases respectively, with 12 bases between them. CDR3 sequence reads: CASSPPLSGAEQFF. The CDR3 coding sequence is TGTGCCAGCTCACCACCGCTATCAGGGGCTGAGCAGTTCTTC. The whole variable domain, filled in from reference TRBV18 and TRBJ2-1, reads NAGVMQNPRHLVRRRGQEARLRCSPMKGHSHVYWYRQLPEEGLKFMVYLQKENIIDESGMPKERFSAEFPKEGPSILRIQQVVRGDSAAYFCASSPPLSGAEQFFGPGTRLTVL.

This clonotype was observed at least ten times. The genes are TRBV7-2 and TRBJ1-2; TRBD1 matches at 7 bases. V shed 0 bases and J 6 bases; nucleotides not matched to a gene: 4. Per germline, CDR1 SGHTA and CDR2 FQGNSA. CDR3 length equals 14 residues. This CDR3 is CASSLALTGDGYTF. Here the CDR3 DNA reads TGTGCCAGCAGCTTAGCCCTTACAGGGGATGGCTACACCTTC.

The genes are TRBV7-9 and TRBJ2-1, with no clear D. The CDR3 length is 15 residues. Trimming stripped 7 bases from V and 2 bases from J, with 15 bases between. The germline V gene has CDR1 SEHNR and CDR2 FQNEAQ (reference sequence). The chain's CDR3 is CASNTIRRAYNEQFF. The CDR3 bases are TGTGCCAGCAACACCATTAGAAGGGCCTACAATGAGCAGTTCTTC.

In its sample, this clonotype was seen a few times. This rearrangement joins TRBV20-1 to TRBJ2-3; D may be TRBD2 (6 bases). Germline loops: CDR1 DFQATT, CDR2 SNEGSKA (reference sequence). With 1 base removed from V and 2 bases from J, the gap between germline ends came to 13 bases. The CDR3 loop spans 15 amino acids. In nucleotides, the CDR3 is TGCAGTGCTAGAGTAGCTAGCGAGTCCACAGATACGCAGTATTTT. Translating gives CSARVASESTDTQYF.

This clonotype was recorded at least ten times. This chain joins TRBV5-6 and TRBJ1-4, with D possibly matching TRBD1 (6 bases). V was pared by 4 bases and J by 4 bases, with 20 bases between. This CDR3 is built from 17 residues. Germline CDR1 is SGHDT and CDR2 is YYEEEE. Written as DNA, the CDR3 is TGTGCCAGCAGCACCCCGACAGGTCTGGCGGTTAATGAAAAACTGTTTTTT. Translation gives CASSTPTGLAVNEKLFF. Full variable domain (remainder filled in from reference TRBV5-6 and TRBJ1-4): DAGVTQSPTHLIKTRGQQVTLRCSPKSGHDTVSWYQQALGQGPQFIFQYYEEEERQRGNFPDRFSGHQFPNYSSELNVNALLLGDSALYLCASSTPTGLAVNEKLFFGSGTQLSVL.

In its sample, this clonotype was seen many times. Here the CDR3 reads CATLTGGYGYTF. CDR3 DNA: TGTGCCACCCTGACAGGGGGGTATGGCTACACCTTC. This sequence joins TRBV27 and TRBJ1-2, with 9 bases matching TRBD1. The CDR3 runs 12 residues. Trimming cost V 10 bases and J 5 bases; bases outside gene matches: 5. The germline gives CDR1 MNHEY, CDR2 SMNVEV (reference sequence).

The chain has TRBV5-1 and TRBJ2-7; no clear D. The CDR3 is made up of 10 amino acids. V lost 8 bases, J lost 11 bases, and 14 bases lay in between. The germline V gene encodes CDR1 SGHRS and CDR2 YFSETQ. CDR3 protein: CARPTSAEYF. The CDR3 DNA is TGCGCCAGGCCGACATCCGCCGAGTACTTC.

The J gene is TRBJ2-3, the V gene TRBV27; 10 nucleotides match TRBD2. Trimming removed 5 bases from V and 1 base from J; junction bases left unmatched: 9. Germline values: CDR1 MNHEY, CDR2 SMNVEV (reference sequence). CDR3 size: 17 residues. CDR3 sequence: CASSHLLTSGRTDTQYF. The CDR3 nucleotides are TGTGCCAGCAGTCACCTTCTGACTAGCGGGCGCACAGATACGCAGTATTTT.

This rearrangement joins TRBV29-1 to TRBJ1-1; a possible D gene is TRBD1 (6 bases). The V and J ends lost 6 bases and 4 bases respectively, with 9 bases between them. The CDR3 is 11 residues long. CDR1 and CDR2 (germline): SQVTM, ANQGSEA. CDR3 residues: CSVQGTTEAFF. CDR3 nucleotide sequence: TGCAGCGTCCAGGGGACCACTGAAGCTTTCTTT.

This clonotype was seen at least ten times. The CDR3, as DNA: TGTGCCAGCAGCGTGGCGTCGCATGAGCAGTTCTTC. This translates into CASSVASHEQFF. This chain uses TRBV9 with TRBJ2-1; D is ambiguous. V lost 2 bases and J 8 bases, leaving 8 bases between the germline ends. The CDR3 totals 12 residues. Germline V lookup: CDR1 SGDLS, CDR2 YYNGEE.

On this clonotype itself: At one boundary the junction diverges from the germline segment, which might be a read error. The chain joins TRBV20-1 to TRBJ1-4, with 10 bases matching TRBD1. CDR1 is DFQATT, CDR2 SNEGSKA, per germline (reference sequence). The CDR3 runs to 17 residues. CDR3 sequence: CCARGRGTGATNEKLFF. DNA of the CDR3: TGCTGTGCTCGAGGGAGGGGGACAGGGGCCACTAATGAAAAACTGTTTTTT.

This clonotype was detected only a few times. The chain joins TRBV5-6 to TRBJ2-1; D unclear. The germline V gene has CDR1 SGHDT and CDR2 YYEEEE. The V end lost 0 bases, the J end lost 7 bases, and 11 bases lay between the germline ends. This CDR3 spans 14 amino acids. CDR3: CASSLEGDWNEQFF. The CDR3 region has the DNA TGTGCCAGCAGCTTGGAAGGAGACTGGAATGAGCAGTTCTTC.

In its sample, this clonotype was seen many times. CDR3 sequence: CSAPRNTGTSEAFF. CDR3 DNA sequence: TGCAGTGCACCGAGAAATACAGGGACCTCCGAAGCTTTCTTT. The chain couples TRBV20-1 to TRBJ1-1; D may be TRBD1 (6 bases). This CDR3 comprises 14 residues. V lost 6 bases to trimming and J lost 8 bases, with 22 bases between them. The germline CDR1 and CDR2 sequences are DFQATT and SNEGSKA (reference sequence).

The sample holds a few counts of this clonotype. It is unclear where the CDR3 begins or ends on the DNA, so no DNA is shown, and the CDR3 is as TCRdb lists it. The chain employs TRBV5-6 and TRBJ2-3. Germline CDR1 reads SGHDT; CDR2 reads YYEEEE. The CDR3 is 13 residues long, ends included. The CDR3 protein is CASSWGDGSLKYF.

This clonotype was picked up many times. The V call is TRBV4-3, the J call TRBJ2-1; 14 nucleotides agree with TRBD2. The germline gives CDR1 LGHNA, CDR2 YSLEER. The CDR3 has 18 amino acids. Unmatched junction bases numbered 10, after V lost 1 base and J lost 8 bases. CDR3 sequence: CASSQGRLAGGLGDEQFF. For the CDR3, the DNA is TGCGCCAGCAGCCAAGGGAGACTAGCGGGGGGGTTGGGGGATGAGCAGTTCTTC.

The chain has TRBV5-5 and TRBJ2-5; 8 positions agree with TRBD2. Germline CDR1 is SGHKS and CDR2 is YYEKEE (reference sequence). The V segment lost 0 bases and the J segment 2 bases; nucleotides outside the gene matches: 3. The CDR3 is made up of 15 amino acids. As DNA, the CDR3 is TGTGCCAGCAGCTTGGGCGGGGGGCGACAAGAGACCCAGTACTTC. Residues: CASSLGGGRQETQYF.

This clonotype was seen ten or more times. The chain is built from TRBV12-3 or TRBV12-4 and TRBJ1-1; weak D call: TRBD1 (5 bases). V lost 4 bases to trimming and J lost 6 bases, with 15 bases between them. This CDR3 spans 14 amino acids. CDR3 nucleotides: TGTGCCAGCAGTTCAATTGGGGGACCGTCTGAAGCTTTCTTT. Amino acids: CASSSIGGPSEAFF.

In its sample, this clonotype was seen a few times. This chain joins TRBV7-2 and TRBJ1-2; TRBD1 matches 7 bases. This CDR3 comprises 13 residues. V trimming: 4 bases; J trimming: 7 bases; junction bases outside the gene matches: 6. CDR1 is SGHTA, CDR2 FQGNSA, per germline. DNA of the CDR3: TGTGCCAGCAGCTCAGGTTGGACAGGTGGCTACACCTTC. Its protein product is CASSSGWTGGYTF.